The entry that follows covers one TCR beta chain sequence. Its cognate antigen is unknown. The data were obtained in a study of CD8 T cells in ankylosing spondylitis. Each CDR3 protein gets one entry after TCRdb re-called the 5' RACE reads with MiXCR. The data hold 350,000 to 450,000 distinct CDR3 sequences, with about 24% observed a single time. The CDR3 contains 14 residues. From germline, CDR1 is KGHDR and CDR2 SFDVKD. V lost 1 base and J 4 bases, leaving 8 bases between the germline ends. The study, taken as a whole, reports: A TCR beta motif of roughly 8 highly homologous variants appeared characteristic of ankylosing spondylitis blood. Some motif variants had been reported before (in reactive arthritis synovial fluid and blood).

The TCR sequence derives from a male donor with ankylosing spondylitis. Source material: blood, either unsorted or a sorted T cell fraction (not recorded which). J is TRBJ2-3 and V is TRBV24-1, with D unresolved. CDR3 residues: CATSDFGNADTQYF. Here the CDR3 DNA reads TGTGCCACCAGTGATTTCGGCAACGCAGATACGCAGTATTTT.